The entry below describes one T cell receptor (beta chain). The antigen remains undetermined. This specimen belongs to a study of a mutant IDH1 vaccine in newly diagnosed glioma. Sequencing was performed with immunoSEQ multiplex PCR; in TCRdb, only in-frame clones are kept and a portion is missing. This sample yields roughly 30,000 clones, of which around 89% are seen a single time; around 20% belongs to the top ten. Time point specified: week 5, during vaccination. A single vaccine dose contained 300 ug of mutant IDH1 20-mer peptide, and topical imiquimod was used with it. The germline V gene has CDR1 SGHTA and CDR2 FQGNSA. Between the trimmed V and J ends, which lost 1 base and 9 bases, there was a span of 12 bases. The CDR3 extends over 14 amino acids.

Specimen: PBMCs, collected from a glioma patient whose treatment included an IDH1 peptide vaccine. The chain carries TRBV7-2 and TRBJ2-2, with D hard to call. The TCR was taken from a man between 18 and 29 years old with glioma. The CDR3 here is CASSLGLSGRELFF. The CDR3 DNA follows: TGTGCCAGCAGCTTAGGGCTCTCTGGCCGGGAGCTGTTTTTT.